This T cell receptor (beta chain) was identified during a study of cytotoxic CD8 clonotypes in ibrutinib-treated CLL (dated by TCRdb to 2020 to 2022). At the level of the whole study: The cohort had around twelve relapsed/refractory and roughly 15 treatment-naive patients; about 17 were IGHV unmutated. On average, each sample yielded roughly 250,000 productive templates and 94,082 productive rearrangements. Response samples were obtained after a median of approximately twelve months of treatment, with a range of roughly 6 to 40 months. Partial responses were observed in around 25 patients and complete responses in 2; after a median follow-up of around 64 months, remission was maintained in roughly 14 patients and progression was observed in roughly twelve. Cryopreserved peripheral blood mononuclear cells were collected before treatment, at response, and at either disease progression or sustained remission. Of the 70 to 90 people in the trial, approximately 28 had longitudinal samples available. Patients were still on ibrutinib when every remission and progressive disease sample was collected. Summary of the overall study and its limitations: Public clonotypes were rare and either shrank or stayed stable during treatment, and the rise in clonality at ibrutinib response reflected expansion of private clonotypes. Baseline clonality exceeded that of age-matched healthy donors and correlated strongly with circulating CD8+ T-cell counts. At ibrutinib response clonality went up, during sustained remission it held steady, and at progression it dropped back toward baseline. Sampling times were not matched between patients in sustained remission and patients whose disease was progressing, and lymph node repertoires were not examined.

Turning to this clone: The target of this receptor is not known. No base-level quality is on record; no much larger clone is a single base apart.

On a MiSeq, deep resolution sequencing aimed for a depth between 1 in 1 million and 1 in 200,000 T cells, with each clonotype covered 10x on average. The immunoSEQ hsTCRB Kit was used to generate TCR beta libraries. Turning to the authors' computational methods: Data were analyzed with ImmunoSEQ Data Assistant and ImmunoSEQ Analyzer, with V, D and J genes assigned per IMGT definitions. Clonality, with values ranging from 0 to 1, was calculated as one minus the normalized Shannon entropy of productive rearrangement frequencies. Only overrepresented clonotypes making up at least 0.05% of each patient's repertoire were included in the public clonotype analysis. Thirteen age-matched healthy donor repertoires from immuneACCESS were used as controls for clonality. The clones in this table, taken by TCRdb from immuneACCESS, are in-frame only. Not every clone is retained; where verified, under half of the shortfall comes from an unresolved V gene, and the cause of the rest is unknown. V and J calls and clone size are given by that table; D and trimming were obtained from the DNA. The sample profile shows fewer than 400,000 clones; roughly 71% of them were found once. The ten largest account for approximately 6% of the sample.

There are 14 amino acids in the CDR3, from cysteine to phenylalanine inclusive. Left in the record is the CDR3 DNA by itself, 42 bases read in frame from the first base. CDR1 SNHLY and CDR2 FYNNEI were looked up in the germline V gene. V lost 4 bases and J lost 2 bases, and the count of bases not matched to a germline gene is 4. For TCR beta library preparation, roughly 2 micrograms of genomic DNA were extracted from the cryopreserved PBMCs. Longitudinal blood samples from CLL patients on ibrutinib monotherapy underwent high-throughput TCR beta sequencing. Patients were enrolled in a phase 2 open-label single-center ibrutinib monotherapy trial.

Here the chain combines TRBV2 and TRBJ2-7, with 8 junctional bases fitting TRBD1. This clonotype originated in a human donor with chronic lymphocytic leukemia. This specimen consisted of PBMCs, obtained after 36 months of ibrutinib treatment. The CDR3 reads CASSGQGAAYEQYF. The sequenced DNA: TGTGCCAGCAGTGGGCAGGGGGCGGCCTACGAGCAGTACTTC.